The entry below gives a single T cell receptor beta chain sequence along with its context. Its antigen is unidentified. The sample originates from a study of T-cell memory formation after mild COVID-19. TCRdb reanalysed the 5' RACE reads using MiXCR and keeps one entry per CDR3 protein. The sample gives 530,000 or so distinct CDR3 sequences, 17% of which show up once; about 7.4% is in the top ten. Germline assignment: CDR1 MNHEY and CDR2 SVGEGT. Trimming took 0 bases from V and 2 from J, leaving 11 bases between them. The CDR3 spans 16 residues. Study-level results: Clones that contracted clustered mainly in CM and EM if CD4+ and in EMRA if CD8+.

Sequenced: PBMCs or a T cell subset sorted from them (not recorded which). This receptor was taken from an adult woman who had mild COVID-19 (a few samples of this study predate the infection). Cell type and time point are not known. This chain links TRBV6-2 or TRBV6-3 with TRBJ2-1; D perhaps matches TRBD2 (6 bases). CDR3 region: CASSYSKRAPYNEQFF. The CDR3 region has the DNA TGTGCCAGCAGTTACTCCAAGCGGGCACCCTACAATGAGCAGTTCTTC.